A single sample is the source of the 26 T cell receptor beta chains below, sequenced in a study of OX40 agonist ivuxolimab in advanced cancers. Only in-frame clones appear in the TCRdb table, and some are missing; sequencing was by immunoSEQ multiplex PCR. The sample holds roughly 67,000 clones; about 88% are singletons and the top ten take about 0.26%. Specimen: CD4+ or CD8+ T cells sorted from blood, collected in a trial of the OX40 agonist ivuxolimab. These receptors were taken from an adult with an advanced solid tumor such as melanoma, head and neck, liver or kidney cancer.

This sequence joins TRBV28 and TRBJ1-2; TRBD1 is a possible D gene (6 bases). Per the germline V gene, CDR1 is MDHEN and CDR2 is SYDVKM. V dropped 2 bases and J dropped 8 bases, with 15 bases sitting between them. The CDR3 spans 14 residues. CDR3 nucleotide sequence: TGTGCCAGCAGTTTAGGGGCAGGGGTTAGGGGCTACACCTTC. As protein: CASSLGAGVRGYTF.

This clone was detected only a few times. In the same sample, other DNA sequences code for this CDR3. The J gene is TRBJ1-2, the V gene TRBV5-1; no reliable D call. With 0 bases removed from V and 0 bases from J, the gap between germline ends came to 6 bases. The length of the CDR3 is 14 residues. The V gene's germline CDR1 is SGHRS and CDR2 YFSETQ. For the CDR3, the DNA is TGCGCCAGCAGCTTGGGGGGTACTAACTATGGCTACACCTTC. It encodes CASSLGGTNYGYTF.

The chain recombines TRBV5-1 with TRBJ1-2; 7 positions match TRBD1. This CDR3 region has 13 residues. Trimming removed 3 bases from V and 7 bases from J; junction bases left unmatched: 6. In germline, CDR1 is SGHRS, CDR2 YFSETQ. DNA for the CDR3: TGCGCCAGCAGCTCTTCAGGGGGGTTTGGCTACACCTTC. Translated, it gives CASSSSGGFGYTF.

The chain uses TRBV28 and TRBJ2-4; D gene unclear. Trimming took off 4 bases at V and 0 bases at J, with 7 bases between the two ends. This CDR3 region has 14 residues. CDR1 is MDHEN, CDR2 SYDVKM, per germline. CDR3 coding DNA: TGTGCCAGCAGTTCTGCTTTAGCCAAAAACATTCAGTACTTC. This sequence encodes CASSSALAKNIQYF. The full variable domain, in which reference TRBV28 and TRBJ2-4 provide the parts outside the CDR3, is DVKVTQSSRYLVKRTGEKVFLECVQDMDHENMFWYRQDPGLGLRLIYFSYDVKMKEKGDIPEGYSVSREKKERFSLILESASTNQTSMYLCASSSALAKNIQYFGAGTRLSVL.

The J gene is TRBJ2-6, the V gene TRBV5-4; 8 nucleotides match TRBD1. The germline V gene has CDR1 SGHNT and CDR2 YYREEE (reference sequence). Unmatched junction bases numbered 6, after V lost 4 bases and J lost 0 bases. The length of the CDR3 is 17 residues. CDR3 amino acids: CASSPSTGASGANVLTF. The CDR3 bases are TGTGCCAGCAGCCCCTCGACAGGGGCCTCTGGGGCCAACGTCCTGACTTTC.

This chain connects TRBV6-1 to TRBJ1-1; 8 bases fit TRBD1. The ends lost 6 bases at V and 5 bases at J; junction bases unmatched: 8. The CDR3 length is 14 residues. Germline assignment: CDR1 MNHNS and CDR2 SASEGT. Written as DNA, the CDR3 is TGTGCCAGCAGCTTGACAGGGGATGGGACTGAAGCTTTCTTT. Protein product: CASSLTGDGTEAFF.

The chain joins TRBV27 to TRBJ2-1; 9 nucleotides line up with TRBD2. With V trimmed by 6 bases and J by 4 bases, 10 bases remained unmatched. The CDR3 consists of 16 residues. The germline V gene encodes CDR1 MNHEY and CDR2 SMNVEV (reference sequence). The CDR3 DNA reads TGTGCCAGCAGACGAACGAGCGGGAGGATGTACAATGAGCAGTTCTTC. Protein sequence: CASRRTSGRMYNEQFF.

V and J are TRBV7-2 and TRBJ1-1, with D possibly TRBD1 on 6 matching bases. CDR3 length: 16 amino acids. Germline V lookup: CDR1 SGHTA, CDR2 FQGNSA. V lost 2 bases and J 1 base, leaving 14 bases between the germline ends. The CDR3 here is CASSLRFGDKNTEAFF. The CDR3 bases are TGTGCCAGCAGCTTACGCTTTGGGGACAAGAACACTGAAGCTTTCTTT.

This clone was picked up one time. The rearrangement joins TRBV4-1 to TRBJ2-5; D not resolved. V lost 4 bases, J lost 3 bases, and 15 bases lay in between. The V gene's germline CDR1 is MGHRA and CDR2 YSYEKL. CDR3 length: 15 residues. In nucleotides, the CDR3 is TGCGCCAGCAGCCCCCGACTTGTTGGGGAAGAGACCCAGTACTTC. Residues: CASSPRLVGEETQYF.

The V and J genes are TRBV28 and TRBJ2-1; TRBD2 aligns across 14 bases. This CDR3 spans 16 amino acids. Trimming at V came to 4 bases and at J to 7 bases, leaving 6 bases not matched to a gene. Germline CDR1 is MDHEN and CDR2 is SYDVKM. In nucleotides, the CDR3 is TGTGCCAGCAGTTCCAGACTAGCGGGAGGGCGGAATGAGCAGTTCTTC. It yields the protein CASSSRLAGGRNEQFF.

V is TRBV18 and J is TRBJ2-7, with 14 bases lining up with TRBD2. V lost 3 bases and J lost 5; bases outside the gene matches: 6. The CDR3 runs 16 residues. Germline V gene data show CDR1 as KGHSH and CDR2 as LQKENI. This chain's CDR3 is CASSPEGLAGAHEQYF. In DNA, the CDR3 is TGTGCCAGCTCACCGGAGGGACTAGCGGGAGCCCACGAGCAGTACTTC.

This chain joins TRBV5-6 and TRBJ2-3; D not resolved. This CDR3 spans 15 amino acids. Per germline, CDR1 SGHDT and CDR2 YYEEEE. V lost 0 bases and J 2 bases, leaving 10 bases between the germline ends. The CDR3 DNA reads TGTGCCAGCAGCTTGGTTGAGCGATACACAGATACGCAGTATTTT. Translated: CASSLVERYTDTQYF.

CDR3 region: CASSKQGAYNEQFF. DNA for the CDR3: TGTGCCAGCAGCAAACAGGGGGCCTACAATGAGCAGTTCTTC. The V gene is TRBV21-1, the J gene TRBJ2-1; TRBD1, the table's D call, lacks a check against the DNA. TRBV21-1 is an annotated pseudogene. The CDR3 length is 14 residues.

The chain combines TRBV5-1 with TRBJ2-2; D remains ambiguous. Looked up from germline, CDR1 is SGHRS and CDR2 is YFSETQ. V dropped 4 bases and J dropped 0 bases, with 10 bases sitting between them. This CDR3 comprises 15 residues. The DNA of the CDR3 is TGCGCCAGCAGCACGCAGACCGCGAACACCGGGGAGCTGTTTTTT. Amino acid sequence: CASSTQTANTGELFF.

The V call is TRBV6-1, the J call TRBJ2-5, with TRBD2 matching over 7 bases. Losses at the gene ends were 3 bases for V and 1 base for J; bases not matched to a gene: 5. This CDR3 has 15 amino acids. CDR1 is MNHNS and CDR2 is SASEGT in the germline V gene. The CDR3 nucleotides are TGTGCCAGCAGTGATTGGGGGGGGTTCCAAGAGACCCAGTACTTC. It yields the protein CASSDWGGFQETQYF.

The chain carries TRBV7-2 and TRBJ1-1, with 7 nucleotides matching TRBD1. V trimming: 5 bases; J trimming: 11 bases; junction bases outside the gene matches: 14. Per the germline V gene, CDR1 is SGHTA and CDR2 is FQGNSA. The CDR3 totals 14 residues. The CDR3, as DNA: TGTGCCAGCAGCCCCCAGACAGGGTTGATTGGCGCTTTCTTT. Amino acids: CASSPQTGLIGAFF.

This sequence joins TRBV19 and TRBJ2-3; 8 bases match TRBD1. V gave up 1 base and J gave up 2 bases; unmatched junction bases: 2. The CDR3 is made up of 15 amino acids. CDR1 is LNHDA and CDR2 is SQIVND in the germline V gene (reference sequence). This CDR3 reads CASSIAGGYTDTQYF. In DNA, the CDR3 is TGTGCCAGTAGTATAGCAGGGGGCTACACAGATACGCAGTATTTT.

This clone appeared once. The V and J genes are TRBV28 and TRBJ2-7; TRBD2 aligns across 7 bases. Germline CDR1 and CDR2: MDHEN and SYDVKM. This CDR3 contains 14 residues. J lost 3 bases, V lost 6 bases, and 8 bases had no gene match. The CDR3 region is CASRPPRGGYEQYF. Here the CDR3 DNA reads TGTGCCAGCAGACCTCCGCGCGGGGGCTACGAGCAGTACTTC.

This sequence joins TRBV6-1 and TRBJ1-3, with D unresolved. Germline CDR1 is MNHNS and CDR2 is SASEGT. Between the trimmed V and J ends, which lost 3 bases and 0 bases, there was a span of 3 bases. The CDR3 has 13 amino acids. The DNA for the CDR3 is TGTGCCAGCAGTGACCGCTCTGGAAACACCATATATTTT. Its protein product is CASSDRSGNTIYF.

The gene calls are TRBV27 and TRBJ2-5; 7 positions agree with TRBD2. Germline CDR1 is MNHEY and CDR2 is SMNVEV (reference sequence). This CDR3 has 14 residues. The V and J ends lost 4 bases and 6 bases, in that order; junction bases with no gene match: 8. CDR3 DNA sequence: TGTGCCAGCAGTTCCGGGACTACCATCAAGACCCAGTACTTC. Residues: CASSSGTTIKTQYF.

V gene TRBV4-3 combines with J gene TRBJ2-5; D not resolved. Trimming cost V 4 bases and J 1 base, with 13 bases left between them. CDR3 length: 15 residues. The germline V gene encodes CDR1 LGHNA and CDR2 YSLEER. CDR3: CASSRMAAPQETQYF. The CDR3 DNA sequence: TGCGCCAGCAGCCGGATGGCAGCCCCCCAAGAGACCCAGTACTTC.

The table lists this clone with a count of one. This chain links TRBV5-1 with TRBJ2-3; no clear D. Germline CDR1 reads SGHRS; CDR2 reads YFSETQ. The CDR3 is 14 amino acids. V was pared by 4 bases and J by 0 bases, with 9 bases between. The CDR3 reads CASSTGPSTDTQYF. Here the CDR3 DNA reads TGCGCCAGCAGCACCGGACCTAGCACAGATACGCAGTATTTT.

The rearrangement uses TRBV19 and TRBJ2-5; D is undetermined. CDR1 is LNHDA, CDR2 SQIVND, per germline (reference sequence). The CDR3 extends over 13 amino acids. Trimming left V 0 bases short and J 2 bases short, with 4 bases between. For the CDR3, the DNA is TGTGCCAGTAGTATAGAACAGCAAGAGACCCAGTACTTC. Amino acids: CASSIEQQETQYF.

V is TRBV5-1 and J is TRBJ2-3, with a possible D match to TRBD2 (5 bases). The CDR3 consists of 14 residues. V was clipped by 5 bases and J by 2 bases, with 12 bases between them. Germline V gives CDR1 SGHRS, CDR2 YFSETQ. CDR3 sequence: CASRGRGVTDTQYF. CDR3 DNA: TGCGCCAGCAGGGGCCGGGGTGTCACAGATACGCAGTATTTT.

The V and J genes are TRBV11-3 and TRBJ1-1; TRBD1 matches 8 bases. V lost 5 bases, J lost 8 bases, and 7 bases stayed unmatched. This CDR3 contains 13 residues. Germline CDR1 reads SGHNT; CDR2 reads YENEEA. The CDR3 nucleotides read TGTGCCAGCAGCCACAGGGGGAGCCCCGAAGCTTTCTTT. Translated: CASSHRGSPEAFF.

The CDR3 sequence is CASRSGREYNEQFF. CDR3 coding DNA: TGTGCCAGCCGGAGCGGGAGGGAATACAATGAGCAGTTCTTC. The chain couples TRBV7-2 to TRBJ2-1; 10 positions agree with TRBD2. There are 14 residues in the CDR3. V trimming: 8 bases; J trimming: 4 bases; junction bases outside the gene matches: 5. Germline CDR1 is SGHTA and CDR2 is FQGNSA.